This T cell receptor beta chain stems from a study of blood T cell repertoires in COVID-19. Study-level information: The analysed material was cDNA or gDNA that came from T cells, B-cell-depleted T cells, or PBMCs.

As handled by the study authors: Reference gene primer amplification in the assay estimated nucleated cell counts. Some clones are missing from TCRdb's copy, which holds only in-frame ones; the method was immunoSEQ multiplex PCR. V, J and clone size are those of that table, while D and trimming were read from the DNA. The sample holds approximately 190,000 clones, roughly 87% seen once. CDR1 is SGHTA, CDR2 FQGTGA, per germline. The CDR3 is 13 residues long. Trimming cost V 2 bases and J 5 bases, with 9 bases left between them. This rearrangement joins TRBV7-3 to TRBJ2-5; possible D gene TRBD2, 5 bases. The sequenced sample was peripheral blood. The sequence derives from a man in his 60s with active or convalescent COVID-19. CDR3 sequence reads: CASSLGPGETQYF. CDR3 nucleotide sequence: TGTGCCAGCAGCTTAGGCCCGGGGGAGACCCAGTACTTC.